The entry that follows covers one TCR beta chain sequence. TCRdb processed the RT-PCR reads anew with MiXCR; each CDR3 protein has one entry. The profile covers more than 850,000 distinct CDR3 sequences, with roughly 18% appearing a single time and about 6% taken by the ten largest. This entry belongs to a study of patients and donors after allogeneic stem cell transplantation. The ends were cut back, 6 bases at V and 3 bases at J, with 20 bases in the middle. Germline V gene lookup returns CDR1 MDHEN and CDR2 SYDVKM. The CDR3 runs to 16 residues. The sequence derives from a human donor who was either an allogeneic HSCT recipient or a stem cell or donor lymphocyte infusion donor (not recorded which). It is not recorded whose cells these are; they may come from a transplant donor. The V and J genes are TRBV28 and TRBJ1-1; TRBD1 is a possible D gene (5 bases). The sequencing sample was made of blood, either unsorted or a sorted T cell fraction (not recorded which). Here the CDR3 reads CASRTPGRSFYTEAFF. The CDR3 bases are TGTGCCAGCAGGACCCCGGGACGGAGTTTTTACACTGAAGCTTTCTTT.